A single sample is the source of the 13 T cell receptor beta chains below, sequenced in a study of T cells in Graves' hyperthyroidism and ophthalmopathy. From RNA transcripts, TCR beta CDR3 regions were amplified. When the TCR CDR3 underwent first-round RT-PCR, the HTBI primer set was used. MiXCR, run by TCRdb on the multiplex PCR reads, gives a single entry per CDR3 protein. The data contain some 350,000 distinct CDR3 sequences, roughly an eighth of them seen just once; the ten biggest clones take up 34%. Sequenced material: blood. The receptors here all came from a woman aged 40 to 50 with Graves' ophthalmopathy.

Concerning this clonotype itself: This may come from a read error, since a much larger clone is one base off. The V gene is TRBV7-2, the J gene TRBJ2-1; TRBD1 matches 7 bases. This CDR3 comprises 16 residues. Per the germline V gene, CDR1 is SGHTA and CDR2 is FQGNSA. The CDR3 coding sequence is TGTGCCAGCAGCACTTTCCGGGACAGAACCTACGATGAGCAGTTCTTC. Its protein product is CASSTFRDRTYDEQFF.

CDR3 region: CASSLWEQSASGNTIYF. In DNA form, the CDR3 reads TGTGCCAGCAGCTTATGGGAACAGTCCGCCTCTGGAAACACCATATATTTT. The gene calls are TRBV7-2 and TRBJ1-3; no clear D. Germline V lookup: CDR1 SGHTA, CDR2 FQGNSA. This CDR3 comprises 17 residues. Trimming left V 2 bases short and J 0 bases short, with 14 bases between.

This clonotype was seen ten or more times. The V and J genes are TRBV11-3 and TRBJ1-1; D not certain. Germline V gene sequence: CDR1 SGHNT, CDR2 YENEEA. The V and J ends lost 5 bases and 7 bases respectively, with 14 bases between them. The CDR3 length is 13 residues. CDR3 nucleotides: TGTGCCAGCAGCCCCAGCCGAGCGGGTGAAGCTTTCTTT. The encoded protein is CASSPSRAGEAFF.

This clonotype was found many times. This chain connects TRBV28 to TRBJ2-7; TRBD1 aligns across 9 bases. Germline trimming cut 3 bases from V and 5 bases from J; bases unmatched to any gene: 5. Germline V gives CDR1 MDHEN, CDR2 SYDVKM. This CDR3 spans 14 amino acids. Here the CDR3 DNA reads TGTGCCAGCAGTTTCGACAGGGGGATCCACGAGCAGTACTTC. This sequence encodes CASSFDRGIHEQYF.

This clonotype was seen once. The chain has TRBV7-9 and TRBJ2-6, with 12 nucleotides matching TRBD1. Germline V CDR1 and CDR2: SEHNR, FQNEAQ (reference sequence). The CDR3 extends over 18 amino acids. The trim removed 2 bases at V and 2 bases at J, leaving 4 bases unmatched. CDR3 protein: CASSLRGTGGTGANVLTF. The CDR3 DNA is TGTGCCAGCAGCTTAAGGGGGACAGGGGGCACTGGGGCCAACGTCCTGACTTTC.

The chain recombines TRBV4-2 with TRBJ2-7; D might be TRBD1 (6 bases). The CDR3 sequence is 18 residues long. Germline CDR1 LGHNA, CDR2 YNFKEQ. Trimming cost V 0 bases and J 7 bases, with 25 bases left between them. CDR3 amino acids: CASSQDLQGFSLLSEQYF. In DNA form, the CDR3 reads TGTGCCAGCAGCCAAGATTTACAGGGTTTCAGCCTATTGAGTGAGCAGTACTTC.

Ten or more counts support this clonotype. This chain connects TRBV6-1 to TRBJ1-1, with D perhaps matching TRBD1 (5 bases). V dropped 3 bases and J dropped 2 bases, with 7 bases sitting between them. CDR1 is MNHNS and CDR2 is SASEGT in the germline V gene. The CDR3 length is 13 residues. As DNA, the CDR3 is TGTGCCAGCAGTGACCGGGACAACACTGAAGCTTTCTTT. It is translated as CASSDRDNTEAFF.

This chain joins TRBV5-8 and TRBJ2-5; TRBD1 might be the D (6 bases). CDR1 is SGHTS, CDR2 YDEGEE, per germline. V lost 3 bases, J lost 5 bases, and 14 bases lay in between. The CDR3 has 14 amino acids. The CDR3 nucleotides are TGTGCCAGCAGCTCCCGGGACATTCGGGAGACCCAGTACTTC. It encodes CASSSRDIRETQYF. The whole variable domain, filled in from reference TRBV5-8 and TRBJ2-5, reads EAGVTQSPTHLIKTRGQQATLRCSPISGHTSVYWYQQALGLGLQFLLWYDEGEERNRGNFPPRFSGRQFPNYSSELNVNALELEDSALYLCASSSRDIRETQYFGPGTRLLVL.

This clonotype appeared many times. The rearrangement links TRBV28 to TRBJ2-1; 11 bases agree with TRBD2. V was clipped by 5 bases and J by 5 bases; unmatched bases: 14. Germline values: CDR1 MDHEN, CDR2 SYDVKM. This CDR3 is 18 amino acids long. CDR3: CASSPRGASGRIDNEQFF. For the CDR3, the DNA is TGTGCCAGCAGTCCCCGGGGCGCTAGCGGGAGGATTGACAATGAGCAGTTCTTC.

This clonotype was recorded at least ten times. J is TRBJ2-3 and V is TRBV11-2; D call uncertain. The V gene lost 5 bases and the J gene lost 2 bases, with 17 bases spanning the gap. This CDR3 has 16 residues. The germline V gene has CDR1 SGHAT and CDR2 FQNNGV. The CDR3, as DNA: TGTGCCAGCAGCCGTCTCCTGGCGGCTACCACAGATACGCAGTATTTT. It specifies CASSRLLAATTDTQYF.

The V and J genes are TRBV5-6 and TRBJ1-1, with D possibly TRBD1 on 5 matching bases. The V gene lost 4 bases and the J gene lost 5 bases, with 15 bases spanning the gap. The CDR3 is 14 residues long. Germline V gene data show CDR1 as SGHDT and CDR2 as YYEEEE. The CDR3 protein is CASSGWGVETEAFF. CDR3 nucleotide sequence: TGTGCCAGCAGCGGGTGGGGGGTGGAAACTGAAGCTTTCTTT.

This clonotype was picked up many times. This rearrangement joins TRBV28 to TRBJ1-1; D gene ambiguous. CDR1 is MDHEN and CDR2 is SYDVKM in the germline V gene. CDR3 length equals 14 residues. Trimming left V 3 bases short and J 4 bases short, with 12 bases between. CDR3 in amino acids: CASSFRAAGTEAFF. CDR3 bases: TGTGCCAGCAGTTTTCGGGCCGCGGGCACTGAAGCTTTCTTT.

This chain connects TRBV5-1 to TRBJ2-2; D not resolved. The CDR3 spans 14 residues. Trimming took off 4 bases at V and 7 bases at J, with 14 bases between the two ends. From germline, CDR1 is SGHRS and CDR2 YFSETQ. The CDR3 DNA follows: TGCGCCAGCAGCCGGTTGGCTTCCAGCGGGGAGCTGTTTTTT. Translation gives CASSRLASSGELFF.